The 13 T cell receptor beta chains below come from one sample, sequenced in a study of T cells in Graves' hyperthyroidism and ophthalmopathy. RNA transcripts served as the template for amplifying TCR beta CDR3 regions. A first-round RT-PCR of the TCR CDR3 used the HTBI primer set. TCRdb recomputed calls from the multiplex PCR reads with MiXCR, one row per CDR3 protein. The table shows 450,000 to 650,000 distinct CDR3 sequences, with 20% occurring only once. Sequencing was performed on blood. These receptors all come from a man aged 18 to 29 with Graves' hyperthyroidism.

This clonotype was found a few times. This chain joins TRBV2 and TRBJ2-5, with D possibly called TRBD1 or TRBD2 (6 bases each). This CDR3 region has 14 residues. Germline V lookup: CDR1 SNHLY, CDR2 FYNNEI. V was trimmed by 8 bases and J by 2 bases, leaving 15 bases between them. CDR3 in DNA: TGTGCCAGCTGGGATTGGGGGGCGCAAGAGACCCAGTACTTC. Protein: CASWDWGAQETQYF.

The sample holds many counts of this clonotype. The CDR3: CASSSRRDREYEQYF. The DNA for the CDR3 is TGTGCCAGCAGCTCACGCCGGGACAGAGAGTACGAGCAGTACTTC. This chain uses TRBV7-2 with TRBJ2-7; 7 nucleotides match TRBD1. Trimming removed 4 bases from V and 4 bases from J; junction bases left unmatched: 10. The CDR3 totals 15 residues. The V gene's germline CDR1 is SGHTA and CDR2 FQGNSA.

This clonotype was detected many times. V gene TRBV2 combines with J gene TRBJ2-5; 7 bases are shared with TRBD2. With V trimmed by 8 bases and J by 0 bases, 3 bases remained unmatched. Per germline, CDR1 SNHLY and CDR2 FYNNEI. This CDR3 is 13 amino acids long. CDR3 DNA sequence: TGTGCCAGCGCGGGGGTTGACCAAGAGACCCAGTACTTC. Protein: CASAGVDQETQYF.

This clonotype appeared many times. V usage is TRBV12-3 or TRBV12-4 and J usage is TRBJ1-1; maybe TRBD1 (5 bases). Trimming cost V 9 bases and J 4 bases, with 21 bases left between them. The CDR3 spans 15 residues. DNA for the CDR3: TGTGCCAGTATAGAAACGGGGGAATTGGGCACTGAAGCTTTCTTT. Protein: CASIETGELGTEAFF.

This chain connects TRBV12-3 or TRBV12-4 to TRBJ1-2; unclear D gene. The V gene lost 6 bases and the J gene lost 8 bases, with 16 bases spanning the gap. This CDR3 has 13 amino acids. The CDR3 DNA reads as TGTGCCAGCAGGAGAAACATGGCAGGCGGCTACACCTTC. This sequence encodes CASRRNMAGGYTF.

This clonotype was observed at least ten times. The rearrangement joins TRBV29-1 to TRBJ1-1; D may be TRBD1 (5 bases). There are 13 residues in the CDR3. Trimming took 5 bases from V and 3 from J, leaving 13 bases between them. Germline CDR1 is SQVTM and CDR2 is ANQGSEA. In DNA, the CDR3 is TGCAGCGTTTCCCTGGGGGGGTACACTGAAGCTTTCTTT. It is translated as CSVSLGGYTEAFF.

This clonotype was seen only a few times. The gene calls are TRBV20-1 and TRBJ2-7; 9 bases line up with TRBD1. This CDR3 spans 14 amino acids. From germline, CDR1 is DFQATT and CDR2 SNEGSKA (reference sequence). Unmatched junction bases numbered 3, after V lost 0 bases and J lost 3 bases. CDR3 sequence: CSARDVDRGYEQYF. CDR3 in DNA: TGCAGTGCTAGAGACGTGGACAGGGGCTACGAGCAGTACTTC.

V is TRBV18 and J is TRBJ1-6; maybe TRBD1 (5 bases). This CDR3 has 15 residues. Germline loops: CDR1 KGHSH, CDR2 LQKENI. The V gene lost 5 bases and the J gene lost 6 bases, with 14 bases spanning the gap. CDR3 sequence reads: CASSSIRDPNSPLHF. The CDR3 region has the DNA TGTGCCAGCTCATCAATCAGGGACCCTAATTCACCCCTCCACTTT.

This clonotype was counted ten times or more. The genes are TRBV19 and TRBJ1-2; perhaps TRBD1 as D (5 bases). Trimming removed 0 bases from V and 3 bases from J, with 5 bases in between. There are 13 residues in the CDR3. Germline assignment: CDR1 LNHDA and CDR2 SQIVND (reference sequence). The CDR3 DNA sequence: TGTGCCAGTAGTATAGAGGGGCACTATGGCTACACCTTC. Its protein is CASSIEGHYGYTF.

This clonotype showed up many times. V gene TRBV30 combines with J gene TRBJ1-3; D gene ambiguous. The CDR3 extends over 12 amino acids. CDR1 and CDR2 (germline): GTSNPN, SVGIG (reference sequence). Trimming stripped 8 bases from V and 2 bases from J, with 10 bases between. CDR3 loop: CALRLAGNTIYF. The CDR3 region has the DNA TGTGCCCTCCGTCTCGCTGGAAACACCATATATTTT.

J is TRBJ2-5 and V is TRBV4-2; D remains unclear. This CDR3 is 13 amino acids long. Deletions cut 0 bases from V and 3 bases from J, with 5 bases between. The germline gives CDR1 LGHNA, CDR2 YNFKEQ. CDR3 sequence (DNA): TGTGCCAGCAGCCAAGATCTCGAAGAGACCCAGTACTTC. Its translation: CASSQDLEETQYF.

This clonotype was picked up many times. The CDR3 DNA reads as TGTGCCAGCAGTAGTGGGGACAGATCCTACGAGCAGTACTTC. As protein: CASSSGDRSYEQYF. This chain uses TRBV6-1 with TRBJ2-7; 7 bases are shared with TRBD1. Germline V gene data show CDR1 as MNHNS and CDR2 as SASEGT. The junction had 5 bases not matched to a gene; V was cut back by 5 bases and J by 1 base. CDR3 length: 14 amino acids.

In this sample, this clonotype turned up a few times. The V call is TRBV11-1, the J call TRBJ2-2; D may be TRBD1 (5 bases). The V end was cut by 1 base, the J end by 1 base, with 16 bases between. Per the germline V gene, CDR1 is SGHAT and CDR2 is FQDESV (reference sequence). CDR3 length equals 18 residues. CDR3 DNA: TGTGCCAGCAGCTTAGTTCCCCCCGGACATTTGAACACCGGGGAGCTGTTTTTT. This encodes CASSLVPPGHLNTGELFF.